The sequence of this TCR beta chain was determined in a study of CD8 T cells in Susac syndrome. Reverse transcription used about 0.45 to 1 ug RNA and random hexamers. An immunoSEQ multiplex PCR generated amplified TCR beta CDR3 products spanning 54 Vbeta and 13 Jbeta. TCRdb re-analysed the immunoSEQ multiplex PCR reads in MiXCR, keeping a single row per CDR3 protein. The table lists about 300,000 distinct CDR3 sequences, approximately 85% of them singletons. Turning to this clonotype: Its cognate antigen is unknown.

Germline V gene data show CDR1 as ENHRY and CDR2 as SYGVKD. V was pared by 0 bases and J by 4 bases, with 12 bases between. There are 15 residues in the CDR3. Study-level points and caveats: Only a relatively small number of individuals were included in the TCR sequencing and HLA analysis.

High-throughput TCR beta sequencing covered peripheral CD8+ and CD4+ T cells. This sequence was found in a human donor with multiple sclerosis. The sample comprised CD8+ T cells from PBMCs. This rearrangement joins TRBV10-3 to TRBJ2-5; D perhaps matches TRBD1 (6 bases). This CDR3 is CAISESGATRETQYF. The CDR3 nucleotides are TGTGCCATCAGTGAGTCGGGGGCTACGCGAGAGACCCAGTACTTC.